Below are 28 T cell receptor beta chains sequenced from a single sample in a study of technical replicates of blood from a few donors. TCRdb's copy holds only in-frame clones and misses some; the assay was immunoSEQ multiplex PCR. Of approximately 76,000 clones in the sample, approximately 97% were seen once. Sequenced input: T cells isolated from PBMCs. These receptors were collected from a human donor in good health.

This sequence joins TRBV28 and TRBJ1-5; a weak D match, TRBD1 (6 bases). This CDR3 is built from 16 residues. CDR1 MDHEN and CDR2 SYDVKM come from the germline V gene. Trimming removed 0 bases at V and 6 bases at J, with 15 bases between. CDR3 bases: TGTGCCAGCAGTTTATGGAAGAGCCAAGGGGGTCAGCCCCAGCATTTT. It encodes CASSLWKSQGGQPQHF.

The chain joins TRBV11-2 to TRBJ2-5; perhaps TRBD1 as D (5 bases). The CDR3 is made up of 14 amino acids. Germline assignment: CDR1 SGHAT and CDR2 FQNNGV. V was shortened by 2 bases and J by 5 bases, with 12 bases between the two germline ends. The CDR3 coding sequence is TGTGCCAGCAGCTTATTTTCAGGGCTTGAGACCCAGTACTTC. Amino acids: CASSLFSGLETQYF.

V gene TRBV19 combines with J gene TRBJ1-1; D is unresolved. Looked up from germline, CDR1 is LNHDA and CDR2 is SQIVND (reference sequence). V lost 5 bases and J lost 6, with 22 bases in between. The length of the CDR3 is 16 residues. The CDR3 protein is CASSLILGVRSSEAFF. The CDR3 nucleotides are TGTGCCAGTAGTCTTATACTAGGTGTAAGATCCTCTGAAGCTTTCTTT.

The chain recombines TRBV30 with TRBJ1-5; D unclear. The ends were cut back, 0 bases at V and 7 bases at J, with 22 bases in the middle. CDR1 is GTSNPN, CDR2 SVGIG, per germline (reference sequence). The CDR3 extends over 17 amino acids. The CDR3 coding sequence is TGTGCCTGGAGTGTAAATACCAGGCAAGCCCGTATGCAGCCCCAGCATTTT. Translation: CAWSVNTRQARMQPQHF.

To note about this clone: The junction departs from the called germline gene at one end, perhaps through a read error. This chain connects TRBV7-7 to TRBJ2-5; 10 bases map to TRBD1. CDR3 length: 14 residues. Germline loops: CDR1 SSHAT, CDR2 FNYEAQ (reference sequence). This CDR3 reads CASSLSGQGETQYF. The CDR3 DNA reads TGTGCTAGCAGCTTATCGGGACAGGGGGAGACCCAGTACTTC.

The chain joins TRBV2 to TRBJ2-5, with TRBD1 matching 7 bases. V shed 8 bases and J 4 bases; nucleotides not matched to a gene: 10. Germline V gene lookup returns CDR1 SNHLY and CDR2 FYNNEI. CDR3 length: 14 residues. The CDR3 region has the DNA TGTGCCAGCGCGCGCACAGGGGTCCGAGAGACCCAGTACTTC. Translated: CASARTGVRETQYF.

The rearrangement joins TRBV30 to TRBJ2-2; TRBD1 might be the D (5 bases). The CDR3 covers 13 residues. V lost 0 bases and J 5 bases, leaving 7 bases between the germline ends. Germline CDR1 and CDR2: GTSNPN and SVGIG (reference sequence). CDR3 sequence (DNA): TGTGCCTGGAGTGTCAAGGGGACCGGGGAGCTGTTTTTT. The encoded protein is CAWSVKGTGELFF.

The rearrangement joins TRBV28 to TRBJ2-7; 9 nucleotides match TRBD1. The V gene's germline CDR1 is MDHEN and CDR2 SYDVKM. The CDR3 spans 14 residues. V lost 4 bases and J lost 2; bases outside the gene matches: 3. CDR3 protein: CASSSDRGTYEQYF. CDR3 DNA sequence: TGTGCCAGCAGTTCGGACAGGGGCACCTACGAGCAGTACTTC.

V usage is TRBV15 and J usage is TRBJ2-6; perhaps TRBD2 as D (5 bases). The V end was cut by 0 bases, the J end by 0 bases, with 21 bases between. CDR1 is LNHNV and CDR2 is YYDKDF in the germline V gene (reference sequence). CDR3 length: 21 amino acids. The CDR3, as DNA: TGTGCCACCAGCAGAGACAAAGGAGGTCCCCTGTTCCGCTCTGGGGCCAACGTCCTGACTTTC. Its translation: CATSRDKGGPLFRSGANVLTF.

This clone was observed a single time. The CDR3 DNA follows: TGTGCCAGCAGCTTGGCTGATACGCAGTATTTT. Translation: CASSLADTQYF. The chain is built from TRBV5-4 and TRBJ2-3, with D unclear. Germline CDR1 SGHNT, CDR2 YYREEE (reference sequence). CDR3 length: 11 amino acids. V was shortened by 0 bases and J by 6 bases, with 2 bases between the two germline ends.

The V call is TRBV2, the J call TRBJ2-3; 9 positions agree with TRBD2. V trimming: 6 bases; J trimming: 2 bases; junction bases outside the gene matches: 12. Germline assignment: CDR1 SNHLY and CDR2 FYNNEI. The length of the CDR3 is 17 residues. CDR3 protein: CASRGSFSGGLTDTQYF. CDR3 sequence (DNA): TGTGCCAGCAGGGGGTCTTTTAGCGGGGGCCTCACAGATACGCAGTATTTT.

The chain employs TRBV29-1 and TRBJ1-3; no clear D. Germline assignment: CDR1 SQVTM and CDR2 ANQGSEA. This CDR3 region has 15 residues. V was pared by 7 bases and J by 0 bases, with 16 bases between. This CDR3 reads CSADMYEDSGNTIYF. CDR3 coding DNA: TGCAGCGCTGACATGTACGAGGACTCTGGAAACACCATATATTTT.

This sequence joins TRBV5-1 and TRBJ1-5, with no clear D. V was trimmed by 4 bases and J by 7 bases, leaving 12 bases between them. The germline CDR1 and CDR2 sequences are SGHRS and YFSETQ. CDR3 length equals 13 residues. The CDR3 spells CASSPDGEQPQHF. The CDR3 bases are TGCGCCAGCAGCCCGGACGGGGAACAGCCCCAGCATTTT.

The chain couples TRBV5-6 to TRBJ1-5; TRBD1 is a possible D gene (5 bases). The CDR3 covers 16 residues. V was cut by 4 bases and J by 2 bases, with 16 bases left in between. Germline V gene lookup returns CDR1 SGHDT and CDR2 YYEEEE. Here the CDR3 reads CASSLSGGGGNQPQHF. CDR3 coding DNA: TGTGCCAGCAGCCTTTCGGGCGGGGGAGGCAATCAGCCCCAGCATTTT.

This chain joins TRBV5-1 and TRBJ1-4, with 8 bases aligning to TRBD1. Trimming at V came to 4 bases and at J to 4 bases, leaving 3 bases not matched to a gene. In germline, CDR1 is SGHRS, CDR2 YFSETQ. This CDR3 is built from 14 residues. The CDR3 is CASSVDRGNEKLFF. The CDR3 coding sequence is TGCGCCAGCAGCGTCGACAGGGGTAATGAAAAACTGTTTTTT.

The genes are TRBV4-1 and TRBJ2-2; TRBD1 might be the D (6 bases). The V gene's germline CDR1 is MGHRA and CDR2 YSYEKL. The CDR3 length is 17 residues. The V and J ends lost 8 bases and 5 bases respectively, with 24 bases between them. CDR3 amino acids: CASDSIERTAETGELFF. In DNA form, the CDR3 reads TGCGCCAGCGACTCAATTGAAAGGACAGCCGAGACCGGGGAGCTGTTTTTT.

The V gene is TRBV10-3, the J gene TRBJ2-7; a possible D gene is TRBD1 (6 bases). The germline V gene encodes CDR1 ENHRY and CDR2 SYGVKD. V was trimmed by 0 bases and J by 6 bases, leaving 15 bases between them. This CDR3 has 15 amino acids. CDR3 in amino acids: CAISESGAQRVEQYF. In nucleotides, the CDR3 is TGTGCCATCAGTGAGTCGGGGGCGCAAAGGGTCGAGCAGTACTTC.

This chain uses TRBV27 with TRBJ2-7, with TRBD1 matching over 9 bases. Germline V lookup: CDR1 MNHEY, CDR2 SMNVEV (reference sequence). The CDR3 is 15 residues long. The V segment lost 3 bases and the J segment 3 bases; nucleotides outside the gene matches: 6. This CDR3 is CASSFYGQGNYEQYF. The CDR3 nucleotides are TGTGCCAGCAGTTTTTACGGACAGGGGAACTACGAGCAGTACTTC.

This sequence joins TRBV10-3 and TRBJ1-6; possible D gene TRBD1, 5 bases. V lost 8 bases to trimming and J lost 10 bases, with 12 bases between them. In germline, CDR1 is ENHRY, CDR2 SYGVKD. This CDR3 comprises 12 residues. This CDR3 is CAISGLGSPLHF. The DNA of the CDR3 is TGTGCCATCTCGGGACTCGGATCACCCCTCCACTTT.

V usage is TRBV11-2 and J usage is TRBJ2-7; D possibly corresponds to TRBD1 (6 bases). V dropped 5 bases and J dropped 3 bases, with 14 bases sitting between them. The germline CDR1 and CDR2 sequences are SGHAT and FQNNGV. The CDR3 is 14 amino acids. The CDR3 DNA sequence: TGTGCCAGCAGCACCACGACAGGTTACTACGAGCAGTACTTC. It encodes CASSTTTGYYEQYF.

The CDR3 region is CASSPGQASSGNTIYF. For the CDR3, the DNA is TGTGCCAGCAGCCCGGGACAGGCGTCGTCTGGAAACACCATATATTTT. The rearrangement uses TRBV5-6 and TRBJ1-3; TRBD1 matches at 8 bases. Germline V gene sequence: CDR1 SGHDT, CDR2 YYEEEE. V lost 4 bases, J lost 1 base, and 7 bases stayed unmatched. The CDR3 contains 16 residues.

CDR3 in amino acids: CASCHGGVTYEQYF. The CDR3 DNA reads as TGTGCCAGCTGTCATGGCGGGGTCACCTACGAGCAGTACTTC. The chain has TRBV6-1 and TRBJ2-7; D perhaps matches TRBD2 (6 bases). Trimming shortened V by 8 bases and J by 2 bases, and 16 bases separated the two germline ends. The CDR3 totals 14 residues. From germline, CDR1 is MNHNS and CDR2 SASEGT.

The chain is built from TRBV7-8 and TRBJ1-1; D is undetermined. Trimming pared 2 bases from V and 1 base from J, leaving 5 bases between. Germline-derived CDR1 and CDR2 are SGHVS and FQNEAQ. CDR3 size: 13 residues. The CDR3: CASSLIENTEAFF. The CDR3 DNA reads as TGTGCCAGCAGCTTAATAGAGAACACTGAAGCTTTCTTT.

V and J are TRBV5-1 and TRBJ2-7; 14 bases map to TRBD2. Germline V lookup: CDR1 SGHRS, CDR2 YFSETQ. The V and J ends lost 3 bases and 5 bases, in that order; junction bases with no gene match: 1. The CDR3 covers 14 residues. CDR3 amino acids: CASSSGLAGDEQYF. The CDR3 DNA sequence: TGCGCCAGCAGCTCGGGACTAGCGGGAGACGAGCAGTACTTC.

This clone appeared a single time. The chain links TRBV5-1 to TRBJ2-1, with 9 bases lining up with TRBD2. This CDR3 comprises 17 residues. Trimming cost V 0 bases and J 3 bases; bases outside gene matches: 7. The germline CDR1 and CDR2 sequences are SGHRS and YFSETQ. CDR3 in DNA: TGCGCCAGCAGCTTGGCCGCTAGCGGGATACACTACAATGAGCAGTTCTTC. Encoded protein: CASSLAASGIHYNEQFF.

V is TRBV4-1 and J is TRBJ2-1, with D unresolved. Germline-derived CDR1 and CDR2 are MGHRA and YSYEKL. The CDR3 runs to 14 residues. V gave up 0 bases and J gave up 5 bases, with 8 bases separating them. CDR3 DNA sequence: TGCGCCAGCAGCCAAGATGAGTTCGACAATGAGCAGTTCTTC. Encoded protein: CASSQDEFDNEQFF.

The CDR3 loop reads CASSPPDYRGRLRGYTF. CDR3 DNA: TGTGCCAGCTCACCACCAGACTACAGGGGGCGCCTGAGGGGCTACACCTTC. The chain recombines TRBV18 with TRBJ1-2; 9 nucleotides line up with TRBD1. Per the germline V gene, CDR1 is KGHSH and CDR2 is LQKENI. Trimming removed 0 bases from V and 8 bases from J; junction bases left unmatched: 13. This CDR3 is 17 amino acids long.

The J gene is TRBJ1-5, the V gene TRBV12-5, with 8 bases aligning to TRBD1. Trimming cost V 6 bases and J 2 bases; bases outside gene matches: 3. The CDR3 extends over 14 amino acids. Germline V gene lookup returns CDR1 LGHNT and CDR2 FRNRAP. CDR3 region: CASGRGLGNQPQHF. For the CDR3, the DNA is TGTGCTAGTGGCAGGGGGCTCGGCAATCAGCCCCAGCATTTT.